This T cell receptor (beta chain) was observed in a study of T cell repertoires in cytomegalovirus infection. At the level of the study: It was the public TCR beta signatures that indicated both CMV infection and matching HLA type. Study results and caveats: The study found HLA-C-restricted CMV-specific TCR beta clonotypes dominating the ex vivo response. Cumulative public TCR beta family frequency identified carriers of CMV plus the relevant HLA.

Germline V gene data show CDR1 as SGHAT and CDR2 as FQNNGV. The CDR3 runs 13 residues. V was clipped by 10 bases and J by 1 base; unmatched bases: 4. A few counts support this clonotype. As yet, its antigen is unknown. One entry per CDR3 protein results from TCRdb running MiXCR on the reads. The top ten hold under 15% of the sample, which has about 530,000 distinct CDR3 sequences, about 25% seen once. The sequence was obtained from a human donor in good health (CMV status not recorded). Some clones in this sample may be carry-over from other donors' samples. What was sequenced was PBMCs. V gene TRBV11-2 combines with J gene TRBJ2-3; 8 nucleotides line up with TRBD2. CDR3 sequence: CATLLAGTDTQYF. CDR3 nucleotides: TGTGCCACCCTACTAGCGGGCACAGATACGCAGTATTTT.